Sequencing of this TCR beta chain was carried out in a study of cytomegalovirus exposure and HLA in healthy donors. Study-level findings and limits: Immune exposure information available was restricted to CMV serostatus. Some segments of the V type, notably TRBV6-2 and TRBV6-3, were excluded as indistinguishable.

Vbeta (60) and Jbeta (13) primers were used in the PCR. Sequenced by immunoSEQ multiplex PCR; TCRdb stores in-frame clones only, minus some. The table lists over 150,000 clones, about 82% of them singletons. Donors had nominal health at sampling but likely had unrecorded immune exposures. This clone was seen more than once but under ten times. What it recognizes is unknown. V was pared by 2 bases and J by 7 bases, with 17 bases between. The CDR3 runs 15 residues. Germline values: CDR1 SGHVS, CDR2 FQNEAQ. The chain joins TRBV7-8 to TRBJ1-2, with D perhaps matching TRBD1 (5 bases). The sample taken for sequencing was PBMCs. The TCR comes from a woman in her 30s in good health and CMV-seropositive. CDR3 sequence: CASSLLQEGVGGYTF. CDR3 in DNA: TGTGCCAGCAGCTTATTACAGGAGGGAGTTGGTGGCTACACCTTC.